The present entry profiles one T cell receptor (beta chain) with its context. Sample time point: newly diagnosed GD, antithyroid drugs for less than 3 months. The TCR library was made from RNA that had been extracted from PBMCs in TRIzol. The data stem from a study of regulatory T cells in long-lasting Graves disease. At the level of the study: Antithyroid drugs had been taken by newly diagnosed Graves' patients for under 3 months.

HTBI primers from iRepertoire and Arm-PCR of CDR3 regions yielded the TCR beta libraries. MiXCR, applied by TCRdb to the multiplex PCR reads, yields one record per CDR3 protein. Of hundreds of thousands of distinct CDR3 sequences in the sample, 15% are singletons; the top ten hold about 8.2%. These same records also appear under a second study, on T cells in Graves' hyperthyroidism and ophthalmopathy. From that report: Hyperthyroidism of Graves' type that showed no ophthalmopathy progression within 18 months was stable. Most thyroid clonotypes with frequency above 0.001 were detected in blood.

The sample in question was peripheral blood mononuclear cells (PBMCs), obtained at new diagnosis, from a patient treated with antithyroid drugs. The sequence derives from a woman aged 40 to 49 with Graves disease.

The CDR3 sequence is CASSLGRGLAGGGTDTQYF. Here the CDR3 DNA reads TGTGCCAGCAGCTTAGGGCGGGGACTAGCGGGAGGGGGCACAGATACGCAGTATTTT. The chain employs TRBV11-2 and TRBJ2-3, with 16 bases aligning to TRBD2. The ends lost 1 base at V and 1 base at J; junction bases unmatched: 5. Germline values: CDR1 SGHAT, CDR2 FQNNGV. The CDR3 has 19 residues.